This T cell receptor (beta chain) was profiled in a study of T cell responses to AZD1222 COVID-19 vaccine. Whole-study results and caveats: Just a handful of AZD1222 recipients tested seropositive at baseline. Possibly, clonal diversity was underestimated; donors were largely white British and included more females. Repertoires were obtained only post-peak T cell response. Unmutated variant regions are reportedly targeted by nearly half of spike-specific TCRs.

Profiled with immunoSEQ multiplex PCR; TCRdb holds only in-frame clones, not every one. The sample includes roughly 150,000 clones, approximately 86% of them seen just once. This clone has just a few counts. The antigen is not known. The CDR3 runs 13 residues. Germline V gene lookup returns CDR1 SGDLS and CDR2 YYNGEE. V dropped 0 bases and J dropped 0 bases, with 1 base sitting between them. Sample: peripheral blood, taken after recovery from COVID-19. This receptor was obtained from an adult who had recovered from COVID-19. V and J are TRBV9 and TRBJ1-3; D remains unclear. The CDR3 region is CASSVASGNTIYF. The CDR3 DNA reads as TGTGCCAGCAGCGTAGCCTCTGGAAACACCATATATTTT.